Shown below are 27 T cell receptor beta chains from a single sample sequenced in a study of regulatory T cells in long-lasting Graves disease (dated by TCRdb to 2020 to 2022). The library relied on multiplex PCR. TCRdb lists the instrument as Illumina HiSeq 4000. TCR beta libraries were built with iRepertoire HTBI primers and Arm-PCR amplification of CDR3 regions. The public reads were reanalyzed by TCRdb: fastp trimming at Q25, MiXCR alignment, in-frame beta chains only. Rows matching on CDR3 protein sequence are summarized as one entry with the most common DNA and genes. Recorded for this sample are hundreds of thousands of distinct CDR3 sequences; 15% of them occurred a single time. Approximately 22% of the sample rests with the top ten. This sample's time point label indicates: newly diagnosed GD, antithyroid drugs for less than 3 months. RNA was extracted from PBMCs in TRIzol for both TCR sequencing and RNA sequencing.

The specimen was peripheral blood mononuclear cells (PBMCs), collected at new diagnosis, from a patient treated with antithyroid drugs. The receptors shown here come from a female donor with Graves disease.

The V and J genes are TRBV6-1 and TRBJ2-2; TRBD2 agrees at 12 bases. Germline V gene data show CDR1 as MNHNS and CDR2 as SASEGT. Unmatched junction bases numbered 10, after V lost 8 bases and J lost 0 bases. The length of the CDR3 is 18 residues. The CDR3 coding sequence is TGTGCCAGCGCTTGGACTAGCGGGGACTACGCGAACACCGGGGAGCTGTTTTTT. Amino acid sequence: CASAWTSGDYANTGELFF.

The sample holds many counts of this clonotype. The rearrangement uses TRBV5-1 and TRBJ2-2, with TRBD2 matching 16 bases. Germline CDR1 SGHRS, CDR2 YFSETQ. CDR3 length: 17 amino acids. V gave up 7 bases and J gave up 5 bases; unmatched junction bases: 8. The CDR3 loop reads CASSGTSGRAGTGELFF. Here the CDR3 DNA reads TGCGCCAGCTCCGGGACTAGCGGGAGGGCCGGAACCGGGGAGCTGTTTTTT.

This chain connects TRBV7-3 to TRBJ2-5, with D uncertain. V was shortened by 4 bases and J by 4 bases, with 7 bases between the two germline ends. CDR3 length: 12 residues. Per the germline V gene, CDR1 is SGHTA and CDR2 is FQGTGA. The CDR3 nucleotides read TGTGCCAGCAGCTCCCCCAGAGAGACCCAGTACTTC. Its protein product is CASSSPRETQYF.

This clonotype was recorded at least ten times. The chain uses TRBV28 and TRBJ1-1; D gene ambiguous. V lost 7 bases and J lost 7, with 10 bases in between. The CDR3 is 11 residues long. Germline CDR1 reads MDHEN; CDR2 reads SYDVKM. The chain's CDR3 is CASNLQNEAFF. DNA of the CDR3: TGTGCCAGCAACCTTCAGAATGAAGCTTTCTTT.

This CDR3 reads CASSTTGANEKLFF. The CDR3 nucleotides read TGTGCCAGTAGTACGACAGGGGCTAATGAAAAACTGTTTTTT. The gene calls are TRBV19 and TRBJ1-4, with 8 bases lining up with TRBD1. The CDR3 is made up of 14 amino acids. Looked up from germline, CDR1 is LNHDA and CDR2 is SQIVND (reference sequence). With V trimmed by 4 bases and J by 3 bases, 1 base remained unmatched.

This clonotype was seen more than once but under ten times. This rearrangement joins TRBV6-2 or TRBV6-3 to TRBJ2-4; D ambiguous. Trimming removed 3 bases at V and 0 bases at J, with 12 bases between. The CDR3 runs 16 residues. Germline assignment: CDR1 MNHEY and CDR2 SVGEGT. CDR3 protein: CASSYWQVGAKNIQYF. The CDR3 bases are TGTGCCAGCAGTTATTGGCAAGTGGGAGCCAAAAACATTCAGTACTTC.

The V gene is TRBV29-1, the J gene TRBJ2-5; D is perhaps TRBD1 (6 bases). Germline CDR1 and CDR2: SQVTM and ANQGSEA. With 8 bases removed from V and 1 base from J, the gap between germline ends came to 20 bases. CDR3 length: 15 amino acids. The CDR3 spells CSSRFQGSPQETQYF. CDR3 DNA: TGCAGCTCCCGGTTCCAGGGGTCCCCCCAAGAGACCCAGTACTTC.

The chain uses TRBV7-9 and TRBJ2-6, with 8 bases lining up with TRBD2. Germline loops: CDR1 SEHNR, CDR2 FQNEAQ (reference sequence). The CDR3 is 19 amino acids. V was clipped by 4 bases and J by 2 bases; unmatched bases: 13. The CDR3 sequence is CASSSSGGGRLTGANVLTF. The DNA for the CDR3 is TGTGCCAGCAGCTCTTCGGGAGGGGGGCGTCTAACTGGGGCCAACGTCCTGACTTTC.

This clonotype was counted ten times or more. The genes are TRBV7-2 and TRBJ1-3, with D tentatively TRBD1 (6 bases). CDR1 is SGHTA, CDR2 FQGNSA, per germline. The CDR3 is made up of 16 amino acids. V was pared by 5 bases and J by 0 bases, with 14 bases between. CDR3 DNA sequence: TGTGCCAGCAGCCCCTGGGACACCAGCTCTGGAAACACCATATATTTT. This sequence encodes CASSPWDTSSGNTIYF.

The chain joins TRBV4-1 to TRBJ1-1; D may be TRBD1 (6 bases). Germline V gene lookup returns CDR1 MGHRA and CDR2 YSYEKL. The CDR3 has 18 residues. V lost 1 base and J 2 bases, leaving 20 bases between the germline ends. CDR3 sequence reads: CASSQGHPRGGVNTEAFF. The CDR3 bases are TGCGCCAGCAGCCAAGGACACCCAAGGGGGGGGGTAAACACTGAAGCTTTCTTT.

This clonotype was observed many times. The chain joins TRBV7-2 to TRBJ2-3; the D is unclear. The CDR3 extends over 15 amino acids. Trimming pared 5 bases from V and 8 bases from J, leaving 20 bases between. Germline V CDR1 and CDR2: SGHTA, FQGNSA. The CDR3 DNA follows: TGTGCCAGCAGCCCCCGATACCGTACCCCGGGTACGCAGTATTTT. Its protein is CASSPRYRTPGTQYF.

This clonotype was recorded at least ten times. J is TRBJ2-7 and V is TRBV12-3 or TRBV12-4; D call uncertain. This CDR3 spans 13 amino acids. Trimming took off 3 bases at V and 1 base at J, with 7 bases between the two ends. This chain's CDR3 is CASSLFDSYEQYF. For the CDR3, the DNA is TGTGCCAGCAGTTTGTTCGATTCCTACGAGCAGTACTTC.

This clonotype was detected many times. This rearrangement joins TRBV9 to TRBJ2-3; perhaps TRBD2 as D (6 bases). Trimming removed 3 bases at V and 1 base at J, with 12 bases between. Germline CDR1 SGDLS, CDR2 YYNGEE. This CDR3 is built from 15 residues. CDR3 DNA sequence: TGTGCCAGCAGCGGGGACTTAACTGGCACAGATACGCAGTATTTT. It codes for CASSGDLTGTDTQYF.

The sample holds one count of this clonotype. This chain uses TRBV20-1 with TRBJ2-5; 11 bases match TRBD2. CDR1 is DFQATT, CDR2 SNEGSKA, per germline (reference sequence). V shed 6 bases and J 2 bases; nucleotides not matched to a gene: 8. The CDR3 length is 15 residues. CDR3 DNA sequence: TGCAGTGCAAAGGGGCTAGCGGGGGGACAAGAGACCCAGTACTTC. It codes for CSAKGLAGGQETQYF.

There are many counts of this clonotype. The chain recombines TRBV24-1 with TRBJ1-4, with 7 nucleotides matching TRBD1. After removal of 5 bases from V and 2 bases from J, the junction contained 10 bases not matched to a gene. The CDR3 covers 17 residues. The germline V gene encodes CDR1 KGHDR and CDR2 SFDVKD. The CDR3 DNA reads TGTGCCACCAGTGTTGGGGACAGTCCGGGCACTAATGAAAAACTGTTTTTT. Protein sequence: CATSVGDSPGTNEKLFF.

This clonotype was detected ten times or more. The rearrangement joins TRBV20-1 to TRBJ1-2; D might be TRBD1 (6 bases). This CDR3 spans 16 amino acids. Germline-derived CDR1 and CDR2 are DFQATT and SNEGSKA (reference sequence). V lost 3 bases and J 5 bases, leaving 22 bases between the germline ends. CDR3 protein: CSASNPLGGAAYGYTF. The CDR3 region has the DNA TGCAGTGCTAGTAATCCCTTGGGGGGGGCCGCTTATGGCTACACCTTC.

The rearrangement links TRBV10-3 to TRBJ2-5; 9 bases match TRBD2. Germline V gene data show CDR1 as ENHRY and CDR2 as SYGVKD. V shed 6 bases and J 7 bases; nucleotides not matched to a gene: 18. This CDR3 is built from 17 residues. CDR3: CAIRPRGAGGLAGTQYF. The CDR3 DNA follows: TGTGCCATCAGGCCCCGGGGAGCGGGGGGCCTCGCAGGGACCCAGTACTTC.

V gene TRBV7-9 combines with J gene TRBJ1-1; no definite D call. The germline V and J ends were trimmed by 5 bases and 8 bases, with 15 bases remaining between them. This CDR3 has 13 amino acids. Germline assignment: CDR1 SEHNR and CDR2 FQNEAQ (reference sequence). The CDR3 loop reads CASSQYFGVEAFF. The CDR3 nucleotides are TGTGCCAGCAGCCAATACTTCGGGGTCGAAGCTTTCTTT.

This clonotype was picked up many times. The chain carries TRBV7-2 and TRBJ2-5; TRBD2 matches 7 bases. The V gene's germline CDR1 is SGHTA and CDR2 FQGNSA. The CDR3 spans 14 residues. Losses at the gene ends were 1 base for V and 5 bases for J; bases not matched to a gene: 4. The CDR3 region is CASSLDLSGETQYF. The DNA of the CDR3 is TGTGCCAGCAGCTTAGATCTTAGCGGGGAGACCCAGTACTTC.

This clonotype showed up many times. The chain is built from TRBV7-2 and TRBJ1-2, with unresolved D. V was shortened by 5 bases and J by 5 bases, with 15 bases between the two germline ends. Germline V gene sequence: CDR1 SGHTA, CDR2 FQGNSA. CDR3 length: 14 residues. For the CDR3, the DNA is TGTGCCAGCAGCGAGCGGGAGAGCCGATATGGCTACACCTTC. This codes for CASSERESRYGYTF.

This clonotype was detected ten times or more. The rearrangement links TRBV5-5 to TRBJ1-4, with D possibly matching TRBD1 (5 bases). Trimming took off 0 bases at V and 0 bases at J, with 12 bases between the two ends. The CDR3 is made up of 17 amino acids. Germline-derived CDR1 and CDR2 are SGHKS and YYEKEE (reference sequence). CDR3 in DNA: TGTGCCAGCAGCTTGGTGGTCTTAGGGGCAACTAATGAAAAACTGTTTTTT. Protein: CASSLVVLGATNEKLFF.

The sample holds many counts of this clonotype. The chain uses TRBV29-1 and TRBJ2-7, with D unresolved. V lost 5 bases and J 0 bases, leaving 8 bases between the germline ends. This CDR3 spans 12 amino acids. The germline V gene encodes CDR1 SQVTM and CDR2 ANQGSEA. CDR3 nucleotide sequence: TGCAGCGTTCAAAAAAACTCCTACGAGCAGTACTTC. Translated: CSVQKNSYEQYF.

This clonotype was counted at least ten times. This sequence joins TRBV12-3 or TRBV12-4 and TRBJ1-4; no definite D call. The CDR3 sequence is 15 residues long. Trimming shortened V by 6 bases and J by 0 bases, and 11 bases separated the two germline ends. CDR3 sequence reads: CASREPLATNEKLFF. The CDR3 DNA reads TGTGCCAGCAGAGAACCTCTAGCAACTAATGAAAAACTGTTTTTT.

This clonotype was picked up many times. The rearrangement uses TRBV27 and TRBJ2-3, with D tentatively TRBD2 (5 bases). V shed 4 bases and J shed 6 bases, with 17 bases lying between them. Germline CDR1 and CDR2: MNHEY and SMNVEV (reference sequence). This CDR3 region has 15 residues. The CDR3 spells CASSSVGETPDTQYF. The CDR3 coding sequence is TGTGCCAGCAGTTCCGTTGGGGAGACCCCCGATACGCAGTATTTT.

The CDR3 spells CASSSGRISNQPQHF. In nucleotides, the CDR3 is TGTGCCAGCAGCTCAGGACGGATTAGCAATCAGCCCCAGCATTTT. The chain recombines TRBV7-9 with TRBJ1-5; D is unresolved. This CDR3 has 15 residues. Per the germline V gene, CDR1 is SEHNR and CDR2 is FQNEAQ (reference sequence). V was pared by 4 bases and J by 0 bases, with 10 bases between.

There are many counts of this clonotype. This chain joins TRBV2 and TRBJ2-1; D call uncertain. This CDR3 is built from 12 residues. Germline CDR1 and CDR2: SNHLY and FYNNEI. The V end lost 4 bases, the J end lost 7 bases, and 8 bases lay between the germline ends. CDR3 loop: CASSGYGNEQFF. For the CDR3, the DNA is TGTGCCAGCAGTGGATATGGGAATGAGCAGTTCTTC.

The chain couples TRBV30 to TRBJ2-5; possibly TRBD1 or TRBD2 for D (5 bases each). CDR1 and CDR2 from the germline V gene are GTSNPN and SVGIG (reference sequence). The germline V and J ends were trimmed by 0 bases and 7 bases, with 18 bases remaining between them. The CDR3 is 15 residues long. The CDR3 reads CAWSVQIRVGGTQYF. In DNA, the CDR3 is TGTGCCTGGAGTGTACAGATCAGGGTAGGAGGGACCCAGTACTTC. Complete variable domain (other parts from reference TRBV30 and TRBJ2-5): SQTIHQWPATLVQPVGSPLSLECTVEGTSNPNLYWYRQAAGRGLQLLFYSVGIGQISSEVPQNLSASRPQDRQFILSSKKLLLSDSGFYLCAWSVQIRVGGTQYFGPGTRLLVL.